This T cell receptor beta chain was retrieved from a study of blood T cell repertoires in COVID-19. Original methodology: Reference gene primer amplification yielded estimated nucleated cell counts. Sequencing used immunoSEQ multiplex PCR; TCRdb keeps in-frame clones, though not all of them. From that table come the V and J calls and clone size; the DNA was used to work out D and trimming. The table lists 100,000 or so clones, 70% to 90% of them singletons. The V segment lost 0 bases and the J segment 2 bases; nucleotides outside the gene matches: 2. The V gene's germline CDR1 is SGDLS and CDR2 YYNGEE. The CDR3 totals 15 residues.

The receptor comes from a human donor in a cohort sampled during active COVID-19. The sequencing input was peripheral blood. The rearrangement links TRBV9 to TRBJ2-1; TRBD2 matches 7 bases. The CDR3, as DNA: TGTGCCAGCAGCGTAGAGGGACTAACCTACAATGAGCAGTTCTTC. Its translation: CASSVEGLTYNEQFF.